The subject of this entry is one TCR beta chain. What it binds is unknown. The entry originates in a study of T cell responses to AZD1222 COVID-19 vaccine. Study conclusions and caveats: There were vaccine-associated CD4 TCRs across spike, dominant at 160-218 and 743-854. Recipients of two AZD1222 doses showed rising Spike-specific TCR breadth and depth.

The data were produced by immunoSEQ multiplex PCR, yet TCRdb's version contains in-frame clones alone and is incomplete. Of 90,000 to 150,000 clones listed, approximately 90% are singletons. The sequencing here drew on peripheral blood, taken on day 0 of AZD1222 vaccination. The sequence was obtained from an adult in good health.

The CDR3 coding sequence is TGTGCCTCAGCCGCAGCGGGAGGATTTTGGTGGTACTTC. Its protein is CASAAAGGFWWYF. The rearrangement links TRBV28 to TRBJ2-7; 9 positions match TRBD2. The germline CDR1 and CDR2 sequences are MDHEN and SYDVKM. J gave up 12 bases and V 11 bases, and 17 bases lay outside the gene matches. The CDR3 runs to 13 residues.